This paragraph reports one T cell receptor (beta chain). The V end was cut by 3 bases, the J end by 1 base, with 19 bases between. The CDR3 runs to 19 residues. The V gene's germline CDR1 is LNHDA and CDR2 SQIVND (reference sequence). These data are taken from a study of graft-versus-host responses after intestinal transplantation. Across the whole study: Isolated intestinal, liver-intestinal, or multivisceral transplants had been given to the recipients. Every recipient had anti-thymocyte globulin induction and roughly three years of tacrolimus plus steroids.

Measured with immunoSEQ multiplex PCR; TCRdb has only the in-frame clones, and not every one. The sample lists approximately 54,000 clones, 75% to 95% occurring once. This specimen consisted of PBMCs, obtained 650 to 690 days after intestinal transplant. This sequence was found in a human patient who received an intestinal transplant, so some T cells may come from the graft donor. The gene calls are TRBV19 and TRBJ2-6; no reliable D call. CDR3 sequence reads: CASSMVLLLLYSGANVLTF. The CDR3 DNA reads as TGTGCCAGTAGTATGGTATTACTCCTCCTCTATTCTGGGGCCAACGTCCTGACTTTC.